This T cell receptor beta chain was sequenced in a study of T cells after yellow fever vaccination (dated by TCRdb to between 2018 and 2021). General notes on the study: The SMART-Seq v4 Ultra Low Input RNA kit was used to prepare libraries from fractions with low cell numbers. To follow T-cell clones before and after primary and booster YFV17D yellow fever vaccination, bulk TCR alpha and beta repertoires were sequenced over time. The cohort comprised two healthy male donors, one aged 18 to 30 and one aged 30 to 40 years. Blood was collected at multiple timepoints before and after primary and secondary immunization, and bulk PBMC replicates and cell subsets were isolated.

The CDR3 holds 15 amino acids from the cysteine to the phenylalanine. Only CDR3 DNA remains: 45 bases, in frame from the first base. Trimming accounts for 5 bases at V and 2 bases at J, while the number of junction bases matched to no gene is 7. Via the germline V gene (reference sequence), CDR1 is SEHNR and CDR2 FQNEAQ. TCR cDNA was made using 5'RACE template switching, a step that added a universal primer site and unique molecular identifiers. Priming of cDNA synthesis was performed from both the TCR alpha and TCR beta constant segments. Libraries were amplified in two PCR steps, with sample barcodes and sequencing adapters added in the second step. Sequencing of the libraries was done on either Illumina HiSeq 2500 (2x100 bp) or NovaSeq (2x150 bp). Per the source publication's procedure: MIGEC was used to demultiplex reads and collapse the reads into UMI consensus sequences, and MiXCR was used for V(D)J alignment. Vaccine-responding clonotypes were identified with edgeR using replicate PBMC samples, with FDR below 0.01 and a log2 fold change above 5 up to day 15 being required. Bulk clonotypes were assigned CD4 or CD8 identity according to which sequenced CD4 or CD8 repertoire held them at higher abundance. TCRdb reworked the public reads: Q25 trimming with fastp, MiXCR clone assembly, productive beta chains retained. Entries that share a CDR3 protein sequence are merged under the most common genes and DNA. TCRdb's processing, not the study's, gives the V and J calls here. The sample table lists about 160,000 distinct CDR3 sequences, about 7% of them with a count of one. Clones ranked in the top ten supply roughly 2.5% of the sample.

This clonotype was counted many times. The antigen this receptor binds is unknown. Per-base qualities were not stored, and no clone one base away is much larger. In the paper's terms, the treatment or condition label means: live attenuated yellow fever vaccine strain. PBMCs were isolated from peripheral blood using a standard Ficoll-Paque protocol. Dynabeads CD4 and CD8 positive selection kits were used to isolate the CD4 and CD8 T-cell fractions. TriZol was used to extract RNA from bulk PBMCs, from CD4 and CD8 fractions, and from dextramer-positive and dextramer-negative fractions. Beyond this particular receptor, the publication reports: Most clones expanded after primary vaccination (96% of CD4 and around 88% of CD8) were re-detected after the booster, suggesting that broad memory maintenance occurred. A small share of clonotypes was detected in both CD4 and CD8 compartments, with the overlap likely arising from convergent recombination. Computational filtering was required because FACS-sorted repertoires could contain abundant contaminating clonotypes from the bulk population. Because only two donors were included in the study, the extent to which the findings can be generalized is limited. The secondary T-cell response was weaker than the primary response but faster, peaking on day 5 instead of day 15.

This sample comprised CD4+ T cells sorted from PBMCs, obtained 4 to 6 days after the first yellow fever vaccination. Recombination linked TRBV7-9 to TRBJ2-3; 7 junctional bases match TRBD2. The TCR comes from a man aged 18 to 35 who received the YFV17D yellow fever vaccine. The sequenced DNA: TGTGCCAGCAGCCCTCTAGCGGAAGCCACAGATACGCAGTATTTT. The translation is CASSPLAEATDTQYF.